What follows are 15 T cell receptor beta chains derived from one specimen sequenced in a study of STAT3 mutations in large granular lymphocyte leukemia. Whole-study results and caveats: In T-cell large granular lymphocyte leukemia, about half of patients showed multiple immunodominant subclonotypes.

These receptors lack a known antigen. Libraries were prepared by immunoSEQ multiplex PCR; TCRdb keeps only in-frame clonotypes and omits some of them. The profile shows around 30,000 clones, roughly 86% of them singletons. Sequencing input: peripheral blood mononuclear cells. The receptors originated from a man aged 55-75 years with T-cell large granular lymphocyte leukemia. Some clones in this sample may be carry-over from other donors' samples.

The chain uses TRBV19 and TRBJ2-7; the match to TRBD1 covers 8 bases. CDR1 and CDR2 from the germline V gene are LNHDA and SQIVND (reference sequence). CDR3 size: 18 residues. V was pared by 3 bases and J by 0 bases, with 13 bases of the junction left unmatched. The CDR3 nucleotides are TGTGCCAGTAGTATGGGCCCAGGGGGCAACCCGAGCTCCTACGAGCAGTACTTC. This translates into CASSMGPGGNPSSYEQYF.

CDR3 DNA sequence: TGCGCCAGCGGGGAACCAGCCTACAATGAGCAGTTCTTC. Protein: CASGEPAYNEQFF. V gene TRBV5-1 combines with J gene TRBJ2-1; D remains unclear. There are 13 residues in the CDR3. Germline V gene sequence: CDR1 SGHRS, CDR2 YFSETQ. Trimming removed 7 bases from V and 2 bases from J, with 10 bases in between.

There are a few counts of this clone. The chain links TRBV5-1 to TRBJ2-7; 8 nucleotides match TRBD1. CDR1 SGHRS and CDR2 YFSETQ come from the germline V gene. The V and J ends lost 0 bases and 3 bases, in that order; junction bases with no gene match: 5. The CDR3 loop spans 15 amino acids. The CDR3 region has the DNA TGCGCCAGCAGCTTGGCTGGGGACAGGCTCTACGAGCAGTACTTC. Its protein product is CASSLAGDRLYEQYF. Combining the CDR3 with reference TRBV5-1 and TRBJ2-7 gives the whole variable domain KAGVTQTPRYLIKTRGQQVTLSCSPISGHRSVSWYQQTPGQGLQFLFEYFSETQRNKGNFPGRFSGRQFSNSRSEMNVSTLELGDSALYLCASSLAGDRLYEQYFGPGTRLTVT.

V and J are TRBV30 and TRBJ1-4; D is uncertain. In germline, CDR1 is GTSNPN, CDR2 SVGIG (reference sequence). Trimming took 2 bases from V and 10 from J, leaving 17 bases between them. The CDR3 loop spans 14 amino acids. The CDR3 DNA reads TGTGCCTGGAGTATGAGGCAAAGGTTGAGAAAACTGTTTTTT. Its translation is CAWSMRQRLRKLFF.

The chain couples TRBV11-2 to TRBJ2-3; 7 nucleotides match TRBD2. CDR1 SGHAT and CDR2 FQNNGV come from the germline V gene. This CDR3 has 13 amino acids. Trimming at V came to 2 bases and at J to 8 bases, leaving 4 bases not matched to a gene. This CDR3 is CASSLPQRGTQYF. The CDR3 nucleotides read TGTGCCAGCAGCTTACCCCAGCGGGGTACGCAGTATTTT. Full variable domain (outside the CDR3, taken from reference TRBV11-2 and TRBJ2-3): EAGVAQSPRYKIIEKRQSVAFWCNPISGHATLYWYQQILGQGPKLLIQFQNNGVVDDSQLPKDRFSAERLKGVDSTLKIQPAKLEDSAVYLCASSLPQRGTQYFGPGTRLTVL.

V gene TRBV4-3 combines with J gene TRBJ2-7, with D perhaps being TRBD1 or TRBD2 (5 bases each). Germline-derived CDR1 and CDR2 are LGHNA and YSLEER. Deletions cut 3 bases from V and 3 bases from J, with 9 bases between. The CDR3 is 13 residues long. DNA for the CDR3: TGCGCCAGCAGCCAGGGACCAGACTACGAGCAGTACTTC. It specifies CASSQGPDYEQYF.

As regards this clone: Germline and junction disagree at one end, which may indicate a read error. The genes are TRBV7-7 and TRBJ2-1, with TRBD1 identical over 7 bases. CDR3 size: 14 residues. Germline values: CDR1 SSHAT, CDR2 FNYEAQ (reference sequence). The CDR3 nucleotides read TGTGCTAGCAGCGCTGGGACAGCCTACAATGAGCAGTTCTTC. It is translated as CASSAGTAYNEQFF.

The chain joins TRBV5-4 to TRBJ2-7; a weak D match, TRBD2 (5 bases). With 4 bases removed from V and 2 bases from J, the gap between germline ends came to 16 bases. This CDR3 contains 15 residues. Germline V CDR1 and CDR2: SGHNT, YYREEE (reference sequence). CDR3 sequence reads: CASSPGVGEPYEQYF. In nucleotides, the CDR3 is TGTGCCAGCAGCCCTGGTGTCGGGGAACCCTACGAGCAGTACTTC.

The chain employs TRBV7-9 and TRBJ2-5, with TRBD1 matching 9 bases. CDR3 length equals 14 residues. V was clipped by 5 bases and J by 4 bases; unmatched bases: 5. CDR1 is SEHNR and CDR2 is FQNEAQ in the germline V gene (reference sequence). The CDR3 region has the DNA TGTGCCAGCAGCCGAACGGGACAGGGAGAGACCCAGTACTTC. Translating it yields CASSRTGQGETQYF.

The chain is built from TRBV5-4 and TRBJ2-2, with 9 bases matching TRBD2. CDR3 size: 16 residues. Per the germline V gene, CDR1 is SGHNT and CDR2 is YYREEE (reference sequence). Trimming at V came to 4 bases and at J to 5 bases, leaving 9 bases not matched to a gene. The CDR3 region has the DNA TGTGCCAGCAGCCCGAGGCGGGAGGGCCGGACCGGGGAGCTGTTTTTT. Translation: CASSPRREGRTGELFF.

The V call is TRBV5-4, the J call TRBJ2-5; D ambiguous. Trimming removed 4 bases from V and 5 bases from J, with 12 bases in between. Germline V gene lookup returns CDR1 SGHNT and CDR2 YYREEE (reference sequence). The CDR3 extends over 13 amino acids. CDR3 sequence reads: CASSPTGQETQYF. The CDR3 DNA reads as TGTGCCAGCAGCCCGACGGGTCAGGAGACCCAGTACTTC. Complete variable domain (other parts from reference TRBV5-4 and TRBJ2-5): ETGVTQSPTHLIKTRGQQVTLRCSSQSGHNTVSWYQQALGQGPQFIFQYYREEENGRGNFPPRFSGLQFPNYSSELNVNALELDDSALYLCASSPTGQETQYFGPGTRLLVL.

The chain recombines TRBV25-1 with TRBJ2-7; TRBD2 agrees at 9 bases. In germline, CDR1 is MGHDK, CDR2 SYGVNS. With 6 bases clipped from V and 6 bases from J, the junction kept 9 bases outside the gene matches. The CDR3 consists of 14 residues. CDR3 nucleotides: TGTGCCAGCAGCAGTATGGCGGGAGGGGGCGAGCAGTACTTC. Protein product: CASSSMAGGGEQYF.

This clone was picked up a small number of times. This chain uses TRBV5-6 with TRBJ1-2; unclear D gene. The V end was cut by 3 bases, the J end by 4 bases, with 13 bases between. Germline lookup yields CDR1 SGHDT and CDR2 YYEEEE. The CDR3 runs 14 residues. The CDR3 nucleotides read TGTGCCAGCAGCTCGCTAACAGCACCCTATGGCTACACCTTC. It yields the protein CASSSLTAPYGYTF. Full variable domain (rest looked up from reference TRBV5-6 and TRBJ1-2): DAGVTQSPTHLIKTRGQQVTLRCSPKSGHDTVSWYQQALGQGPQFIFQYYEEEERQRGNFPDRFSGHQFPNYSSELNVNALLLGDSALYLCASSSLTAPYGYTFGSGTRLTVV.

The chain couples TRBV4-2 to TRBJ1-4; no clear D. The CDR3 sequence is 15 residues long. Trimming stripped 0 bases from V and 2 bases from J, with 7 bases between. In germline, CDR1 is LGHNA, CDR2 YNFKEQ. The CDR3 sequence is CASSQETETNEKLFF. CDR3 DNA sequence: TGTGCCAGCAGCCAAGAGACGGAGACTAATGAAAAACTGTTTTTT.

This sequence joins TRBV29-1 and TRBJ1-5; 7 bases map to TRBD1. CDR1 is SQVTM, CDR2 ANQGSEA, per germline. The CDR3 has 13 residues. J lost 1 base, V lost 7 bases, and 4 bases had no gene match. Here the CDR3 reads CSARTGSNQPQHF. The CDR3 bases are TGCAGCGCCCGGACAGGAAGCAATCAGCCCCAGCATTTT. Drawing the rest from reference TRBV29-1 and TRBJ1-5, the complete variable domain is SAVISQKPSRDICQRGTSLTIQCQVDSQVTMMFWYRQQPGQSLTLIATANQGSEATYESGFVIDKFPISRPNLTFSTLTVSNMSPEDSSIYLCSARTGSNQPQHFGDGTRLSIL.